These 19 T cell receptor beta chains share one sample of origin, sequenced in a study of shared clonotypes between healthy human individuals. This table comes from immunoSEQ multiplex PCR, and its TCRdb copy is limited to in-frame clones, with some not included. The sample yields 2 million to 2.5 million clones, around 90% seen once. Sequencing input: naive CD4+ T cells from PBMCs. Subset here: CD45RA+ positively selected. The receptors were sampled from a man between 18 and 35 years old in good health. Some clones in this sample may be carry-over from other donors' samples.

The genes are TRBV29-1 and TRBJ2-3; 10 bases are shared with TRBD2. Germline lookup yields CDR1 SQVTM and CDR2 ANQGSEA. The CDR3 loop spans 14 amino acids. V gave up 4 bases and J gave up 10 bases; unmatched junction bases: 11. The CDR3 DNA sequence: TGCAGCGTTGGGCCTAGCGGGAGCAGAGAACCGCAGTATTTT. It codes for CSVGPSGSREPQYF.

The chain employs TRBV5-1 and TRBJ2-7; 9 positions match TRBD1. J was trimmed by 6 bases and V by 0 bases; bases with no gene match: 10. The CDR3 is made up of 16 amino acids. The V gene's germline CDR1 is SGHRS and CDR2 YFSETQ. DNA of the CDR3: TGCGCCAGCAGCTTGGTAGGTGGACAGGGGATCGGCGAGCAGTACTTC. The encoded protein is CASSLVGGQGIGEQYF.

In regard to this clone: The same CDR3 can be traced to other DNA sequences in this sample. The chain is built from TRBV5-8 and TRBJ1-3; D unresolved. The CDR3 runs to 12 residues. Trimming took off 1 base at V and 2 bases at J, with 1 base between the two ends. Germline V CDR1 and CDR2: SGHTS, YDEGEE. The CDR3 DNA is TGTGCCAGCAGCTTGACTGGAAACACCATATATTTT. It specifies CASSLTGNTIYF.

Of note for this clone: This CDR3 is also generated by other DNA sequences in the sample. CDR3 in amino acids: CASSLTRNTGELFF. CDR3 in DNA: TGTGCCAGCAGCTTAACCCGCAACACCGGGGAGCTGTTTTTT. This rearrangement joins TRBV7-3 to TRBJ2-2; no clear D. The CDR3 has 14 amino acids. V gave up 0 bases and J gave up 2 bases, with 4 bases separating them. CDR1 is SGHTA and CDR2 is FQGTGA in the germline V gene.

This chain connects TRBV15 to TRBJ2-7; 10 bases agree with TRBD2. V lost 0 bases and J lost 5; bases outside the gene matches: 10. The CDR3 is 17 residues long. CDR1 is LNHNV, CDR2 YYDKDF, per germline (reference sequence). CDR3 region: CATSRDFALAGVNEQYF. CDR3 coding DNA: TGTGCCACCAGCAGAGATTTCGCCCTAGCGGGAGTTAACGAGCAGTACTTC.

The V gene is TRBV10-3, the J gene TRBJ2-7; D gene uncertain. The CDR3 has 16 residues. V was shortened by 2 bases and J by 2 bases, with 16 bases between the two germline ends. Germline loops: CDR1 ENHRY, CDR2 SYGVKD. The CDR3 DNA sequence: TGTGCCATCAGTGAGGAAATCGGCACCTACGCCTACGAGCAGTACTTC. It encodes CAISEEIGTYAYEQYF.

This chain joins TRBV4-3 and TRBJ2-3; the match to TRBD1 covers 9 bases. J lost 6 bases, V lost 0 bases, and 4 bases had no gene match. CDR1 is LGHNA, CDR2 YSLEER, per germline. CDR3 length: 15 residues. DNA of the CDR3: TGCGCCAGCAGCCAAGATAGGACAGGGGCCGATACGCAGTATTTT. Translating it yields CASSQDRTGADTQYF.

The chain links TRBV5-1 to TRBJ2-5; the match to TRBD2 covers 8 bases. CDR1 SGHRS and CDR2 YFSETQ come from the germline V gene. The CDR3 runs to 16 residues. Trimming took 4 bases from V and 4 from J; bases not matched to a gene: 12. The CDR3 reads CASSPITSGRSETQYF. Here the CDR3 DNA reads TGCGCCAGCAGCCCCATCACAAGCGGGAGATCAGAGACCCAGTACTTC. Based on the CDR3 plus reference TRBV5-1 and TRBJ2-5, the full variable domain is KAGVTQTPRYLIKTRGQQVTLSCSPISGHRSVSWYQQTPGQGLQFLFEYFSETQRNKGNFPGRFSGRQFSNSRSEMNVSTLELGDSALYLCASSPITSGRSETQYFGPGTRLLVL.

This chain uses TRBV11-2 with TRBJ2-3; 7 positions match TRBD1. The germline gives CDR1 SGHAT, CDR2 FQNNGV. V shed 5 bases and J 2 bases; nucleotides not matched to a gene: 10. The CDR3 is 16 amino acids. CDR3 protein: CASSPLTGPLTDTQYF. DNA of the CDR3: TGTGCCAGCAGCCCGCTGACAGGGCCGCTCACAGATACGCAGTATTTT.

The table lists this clone with a count of one. This chain uses TRBV5-1 with TRBJ2-5; a weak D match, TRBD2 (5 bases). This CDR3 comprises 14 residues. Germline V gene data show CDR1 as SGHRS and CDR2 as YFSETQ. V was trimmed by 1 base and J by 5 bases, leaving 12 bases between them. The CDR3 nucleotides are TGCGCCAGCAGCTTGCTCGGGGTTGCGGAGACCCAGTACTTC. Its translation is CASSLLGVAETQYF.

The J gene is TRBJ2-1, the V gene TRBV9; the D gene is possibly TRBD2 (5 bases). This CDR3 comprises 18 residues. Germline V lookup: CDR1 SGDLS, CDR2 YYNGEE. Between the trimmed V and J ends, which lost 3 bases and 5 bases, there was a span of 24 bases. Written as DNA, the CDR3 is TGTGCCAGCAGCGCCCGCCCTTCCTTCCTGGAGGCCCACAATGAGCAGTTCTTC. Its translation is CASSARPSFLEAHNEQFF.

This clone was observed a handful of times. The V call is TRBV20-1, the J call TRBJ1-1; D is unclear. The CDR3 length is 10 residues. V lost 7 bases and J 6 bases, leaving 9 bases between the germline ends. Germline V gives CDR1 DFQATT, CDR2 SNEGSKA (reference sequence). CDR3 amino acids: CSVSWAEAFF. The CDR3 nucleotides are TGCAGTGTAAGTTGGGCTGAAGCTTTCTTT.

The rearrangement uses TRBV6-1 and TRBJ2-7; the D gene is possibly TRBD1 (5 bases). The ends were cut back, 4 bases at V and 3 bases at J, with 16 bases in the middle. This CDR3 is 15 amino acids long. CDR1 is MNHNS, CDR2 SASEGT, per germline. The CDR3 here is CASSVGDSNYYEQYF. Here the CDR3 DNA reads TGTGCCAGCAGTGTAGGTGACAGCAATTACTACGAGCAGTACTTC.

The chain uses TRBV2 and TRBJ1-2; D is possibly TRBD1 (6 bases). Deletions cut 3 bases from V and 8 bases from J, with 19 bases between. The V gene's germline CDR1 is SNHLY and CDR2 FYNNEI. This CDR3 is built from 15 residues. CDR3 DNA: TGTGCCAGCAGTGATTTAGGGGGTGAATTGGGAGGCTACACCTTC. Translation gives CASSDLGGELGGYTF.

The chain combines TRBV15 with TRBJ2-7; D is possibly TRBD1 (5 bases). This CDR3 region has 12 residues. CDR1 and CDR2 from the germline V gene are LNHNV and YYDKDF (reference sequence). Trimming cost V 3 bases and J 5 bases, with 8 bases left between them. The CDR3 here is CATSRRQNEQYF. The CDR3 DNA follows: TGTGCCACCAGCAGGAGACAGAACGAGCAGTACTTC.

This chain connects TRBV4-2 to TRBJ2-3, with 11 bases lining up with TRBD2. Trimming took 0 bases from V and 4 from J; bases not matched to a gene: 3. CDR1 and CDR2 (germline): LGHNA, YNFKEQ. The CDR3 contains 16 residues. This chain's CDR3 is CASSQELAGVSDTQYF. The DNA of the CDR3 is TGTGCCAGCAGCCAAGAACTAGCGGGAGTGTCAGATACGCAGTATTTT.

The gene calls are TRBV28 and TRBJ2-3, with no clear D. Germline V gene lookup returns CDR1 MDHEN and CDR2 SYDVKM. The CDR3 is made up of 16 amino acids. V was trimmed by 5 bases and J by 2 bases, leaving 17 bases between them. CDR3 DNA: TGTGCCAGCAGTGGCGTCGGTAGCCAAGACACAGATACGCAGTATTTT. Protein sequence: CASSGVGSQDTDTQYF.

The genes are TRBV6-1 and TRBJ2-1; the match to TRBD2 covers 10 bases. With 7 bases clipped from V and 8 bases from J, the junction kept 5 bases outside the gene matches. The CDR3 totals 13 residues. Germline loops: CDR1 MNHNS, CDR2 SASEGT. CDR3 in DNA: TGTGCCAGCAATAAGCGGGAGGGATATGAGCAGTTCTTC. Protein sequence: CASNKREGYEQFF.

V usage is TRBV2 and J usage is TRBJ2-3, with TRBD2 matching over 12 bases. The V gene's germline CDR1 is SNHLY and CDR2 FYNNEI. V lost 7 bases, J lost 4 bases, and 9 bases stayed unmatched. The length of the CDR3 is 16 residues. DNA of the CDR3: TGTGCCAGCACCCGACTAGCGGGAGCCGTTGCAGATACGCAGTATTTT. Protein sequence: CASTRLAGAVADTQYF.